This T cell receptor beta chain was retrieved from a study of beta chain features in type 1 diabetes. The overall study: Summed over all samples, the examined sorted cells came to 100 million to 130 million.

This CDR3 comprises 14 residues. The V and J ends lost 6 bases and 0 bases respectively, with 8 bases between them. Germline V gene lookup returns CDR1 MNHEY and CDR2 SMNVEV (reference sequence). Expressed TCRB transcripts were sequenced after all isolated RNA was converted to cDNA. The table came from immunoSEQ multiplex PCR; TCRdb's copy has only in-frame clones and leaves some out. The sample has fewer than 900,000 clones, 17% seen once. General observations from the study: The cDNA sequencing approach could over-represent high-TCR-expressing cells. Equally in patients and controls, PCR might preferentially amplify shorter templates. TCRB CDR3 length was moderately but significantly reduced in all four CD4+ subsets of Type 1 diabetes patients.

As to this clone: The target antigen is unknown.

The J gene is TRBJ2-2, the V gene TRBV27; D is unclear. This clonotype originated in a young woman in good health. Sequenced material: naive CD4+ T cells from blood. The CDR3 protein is CASRGDANTGELFF. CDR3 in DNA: TGTGCCAGCAGAGGTGACGCGAACACCGGGGAGCTGTTTTTT.